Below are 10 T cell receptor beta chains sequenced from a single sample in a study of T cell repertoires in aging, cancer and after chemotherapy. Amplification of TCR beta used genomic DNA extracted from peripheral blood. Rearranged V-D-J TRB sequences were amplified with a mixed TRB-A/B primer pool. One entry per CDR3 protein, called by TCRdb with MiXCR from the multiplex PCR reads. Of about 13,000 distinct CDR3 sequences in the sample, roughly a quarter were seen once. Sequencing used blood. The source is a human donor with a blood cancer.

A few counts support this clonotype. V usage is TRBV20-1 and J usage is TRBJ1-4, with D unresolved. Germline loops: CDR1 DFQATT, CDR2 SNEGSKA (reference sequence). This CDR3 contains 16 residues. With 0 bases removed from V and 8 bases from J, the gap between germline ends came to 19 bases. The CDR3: CSARDLYNPGGEKLFF. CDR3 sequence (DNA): TGCAGTGCTAGAGATCTCTACAATCCCGGAGGGGAAAAACTGTTTTTT.

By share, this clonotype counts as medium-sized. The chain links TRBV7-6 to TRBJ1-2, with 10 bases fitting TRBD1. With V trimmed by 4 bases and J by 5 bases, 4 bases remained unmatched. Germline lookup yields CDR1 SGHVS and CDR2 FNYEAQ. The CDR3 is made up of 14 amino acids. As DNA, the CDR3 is TGTGCCAGCAGCTCACCGGGACAGGGGTATGGCTACACCTTC. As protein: CASSSPGQGYGYTF.

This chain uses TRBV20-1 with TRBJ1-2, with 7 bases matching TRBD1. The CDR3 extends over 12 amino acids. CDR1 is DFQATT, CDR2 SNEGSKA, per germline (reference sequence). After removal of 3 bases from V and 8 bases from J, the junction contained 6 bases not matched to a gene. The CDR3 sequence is CSASLRDRGYTF. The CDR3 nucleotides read TGCAGTGCTAGCCTCCGGGACAGAGGCTACACCTTC.

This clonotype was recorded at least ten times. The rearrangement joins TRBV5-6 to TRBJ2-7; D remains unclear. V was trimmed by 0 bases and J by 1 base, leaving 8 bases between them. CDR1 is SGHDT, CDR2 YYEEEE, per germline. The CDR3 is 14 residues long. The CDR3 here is CASSLGQASYEQYF. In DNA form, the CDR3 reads TGTGCCAGCAGCTTGGGGCAGGCTTCCTACGAGCAGTACTTC.

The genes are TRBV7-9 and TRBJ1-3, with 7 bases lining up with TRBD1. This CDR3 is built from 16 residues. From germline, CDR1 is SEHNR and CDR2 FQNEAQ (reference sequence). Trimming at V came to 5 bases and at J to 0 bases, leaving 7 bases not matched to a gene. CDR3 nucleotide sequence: TGTGCCAGCAGCCCCCCGGGACAGATCTCTGGAAACACCATATATTTT. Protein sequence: CASSPPGQISGNTIYF.

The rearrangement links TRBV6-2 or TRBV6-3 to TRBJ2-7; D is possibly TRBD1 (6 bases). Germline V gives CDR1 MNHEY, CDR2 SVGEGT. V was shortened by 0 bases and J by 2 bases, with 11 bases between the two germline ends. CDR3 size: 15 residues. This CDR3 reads CASSYSPRQAYEQYF. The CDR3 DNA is TGTGCCAGCAGTTACTCCCCTCGACAGGCCTACGAGCAGTACTTC.

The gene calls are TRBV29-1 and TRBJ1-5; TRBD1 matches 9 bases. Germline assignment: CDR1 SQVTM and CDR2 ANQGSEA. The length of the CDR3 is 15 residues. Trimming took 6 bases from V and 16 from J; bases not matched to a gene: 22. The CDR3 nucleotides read TGCAGCGTAGTAACAGGGGGCATGGGCAATCAGCCCCCCCATTTT. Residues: CSVVTGGMGNQPPHF.

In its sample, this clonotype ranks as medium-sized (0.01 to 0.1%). The CDR3 DNA sequence: TGTGCCAGCAGTGGGGGGGGTGGCACAGATACGCAGTATTTT. Protein sequence: CASSGGGGTDTQYF. This chain connects TRBV6-1 to TRBJ2-3; 7 nucleotides match TRBD2. The germline CDR1 and CDR2 sequences are MNHNS and SASEGT. With 4 bases clipped from V and 1 base from J, the junction kept 2 bases outside the gene matches. This CDR3 has 14 residues.

CDR3 protein: CASSPRAGGRYANYGYTF. The CDR3 bases are TGTGCCAGCAGCCCCCGGGCGGGGGGGAGGTACGCCAACTATGGCTACACCTTC. The chain is built from TRBV7-2 and TRBJ1-2, with a tentative D call TRBD1 (5 bases). V was pared by 5 bases and J by 2 bases, with 24 bases between. Looked up from germline, CDR1 is SGHTA and CDR2 is FQGNSA. The CDR3 runs 18 residues. The full variable domain, with the rest looked up from reference TRBV7-2 and TRBJ1-2, is GAGVSQSPSNKVTEKGKDVELRCDPISGHTALYWYRQSLGQGLEFLIYFQGNSAPDKSGLPSDRFSAERTGGSVSTLTIQRTQQEDSAVYLCASSPRAGGRYANYGYTFGSGTRLTVV.

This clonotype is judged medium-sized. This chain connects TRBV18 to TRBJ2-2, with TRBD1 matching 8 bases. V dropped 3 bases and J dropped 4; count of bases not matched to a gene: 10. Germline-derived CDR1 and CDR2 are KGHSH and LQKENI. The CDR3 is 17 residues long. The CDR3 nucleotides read TGTGCCAGCTCACCGGGGACGGGGACAGGCACCACCGGGGAGCTGTTTTTT. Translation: CASSPGTGTGTTGELFF.